This T cell receptor (beta chain) was profiled in a study of shared clonotypes between healthy human individuals. Data came from immunoSEQ multiplex PCR; TCRdb stores just in-frame clones and leaves some out. The sample carries about 480,000 clones, 75% to 85% recorded once. The germline CDR1 and CDR2 sequences are LNHDA and SQIVND (reference sequence). Deletions cut 5 bases from V and 2 bases from J, with 13 bases between. The CDR3 consists of 15 residues. This rearrangement joins TRBV19 to TRBJ1-5; D not resolved. The sample comprised PBMCs. The TCR originated in a middle-aged woman in good health. Some clones in this sample may be carry-over from other donors' samples. The CDR3 loop is CASSPVGGGNQPQHF. Written as DNA, the CDR3 is TGTGCCAGTAGTCCGGTGGGAGGCGGCAATCAGCCCCAGCATTTT.